These 10 T cell receptor beta chains came from one sample sequenced in a study of T cell repertoires in cytomegalovirus infection. In TCRdb, the reads were re-called with MiXCR into one record per CDR3 protein. The sample lists some 940,000 distinct CDR3 sequences; 31% were seen once. Their antigen targets remain unknown. The sequences come from cultured CD8+ T cells from PBMCs, collected from culture after CMV antigen stimulation. These receptors came from a human donor in good health (CMV status not recorded). Some clones in this sample may be carry-over from other donors' samples.

V is TRBV6-2 or TRBV6-3 and J is TRBJ2-1; TRBD1 matches 7 bases. The CDR3 length is 22 residues. The V gene's germline CDR1 is MNHEY and CDR2 SVGEGT. J lost 7 bases, V lost 0 bases, and 27 bases had no gene match. In DNA form, the CDR3 reads TGTGCCAGCAGTTACTCGAAACAGGGGTTGGTCGTAGCGTTAAGCGATCTGAATGAGCAGTTCTTC. As protein: CASSYSKQGLVVALSDLNEQFF.

This clonotype has at least ten counts. The chain couples TRBV6-2 or TRBV6-3 to TRBJ2-1; TRBD2 matches 7 bases. Germline V gene lookup returns CDR1 MNHEY and CDR2 SVGEGT. CDR3 length: 15 residues. The V gene end was trimmed by 4 bases and the J gene end by 4 bases; junction bases not matched to a gene: 7. In DNA form, the CDR3 reads TGTGCCAGCAGTTCCAGCGGGGAATGGTACAATGAGCAGTTCTTC. Amino acids: CASSSSGEWYNEQFF.

This clonotype was detected a few times. The chain couples TRBV15 to TRBJ1-6, with TRBD1 matching over 7 bases. This CDR3 has 17 residues. The trim removed 4 bases at V and 10 bases at J, leaving 16 bases unmatched. Germline CDR1 reads LNHNV; CDR2 reads YYDKDF (reference sequence). CDR3 in DNA: TGTGCCACCAGCACGTCCTTTAAGACAGGGAATTCATCACCCCTCCACTTT. Translated: CATSTSFKTGNSSPLHF.

The chain links TRBV5-6 to TRBJ2-2; D gene ambiguous. CDR1 and CDR2 (germline): SGHDT, YYEEEE. The CDR3 runs 13 residues. V was cut by 0 bases and J by 6 bases, with 6 bases left in between. The CDR3 DNA follows: TGTGCCAGCAGCTTGGACATACCCGGGGAGCTGTTTTTT. Translation: CASSLDIPGELFF.

This rearrangement joins TRBV7-6 to TRBJ2-5; 8 bases are shared with TRBD2. Germline V gene sequence: CDR1 SGHVS, CDR2 FNYEAQ. The junction had 0 bases not matched to a gene; V was cut back by 5 bases and J by 7 bases. The CDR3 is made up of 11 amino acids. The CDR3 bases are TGTGCCAGCAGCGCGGGAGGGACCCAGTACTTC. Translated: CASSAGGTQYF. The full variable domain, completed using reference TRBV7-6 and TRBJ2-5, is GAGVSQSPRYKVTKRGQDVALRCDPISGHVSLYWYRQALGQGPEFLTYFNYEAQQDKSGLPNDRFSAERPEGSISTLTIQRTEQRDSAMYRCASSAGGTQYFGPGTRLLVL.

This clonotype was counted only a few times. V and J are TRBV5-1 and TRBJ2-7; D is perhaps TRBD2 (7 bases). The V end lost 1 base, the J end lost 3 bases, and 11 bases lay between the germline ends. The CDR3 length is 14 residues. Germline values: CDR1 SGHRS, CDR2 YFSETQ. The CDR3: CASSLRGGNYEQYF. CDR3 nucleotide sequence: TGCGCCAGCAGCTTGAGGGGGGGCAACTACGAGCAGTACTTC.

J is TRBJ1-3 and V is TRBV7-2; the D gene is possibly TRBD1 (6 bases). The CDR3 extends over 15 amino acids. CDR1 is SGHTA and CDR2 is FQGNSA in the germline V gene. V was trimmed by 4 bases and J by 0 bases, leaving 10 bases between them. CDR3 sequence: CASSSDSLSGNTIYF. The CDR3 region has the DNA TGTGCCAGCAGCTCGGACAGCCTCTCTGGAAACACCATATATTTT.

This clonotype came up a few times. This chain joins TRBV27 and TRBJ1-5; TRBD1 agrees at 9 bases. CDR1 and CDR2 from the germline V gene are MNHEY and SMNVEV (reference sequence). The CDR3 has 15 residues. After removal of 10 bases from V and 9 bases from J, the junction contained 16 bases not matched to a gene. This CDR3 is CATASGTGLGLPQHF. DNA of the CDR3: TGTGCCACGGCCTCCGGGACAGGGTTAGGGTTGCCCCAGCATTTT.

The rearrangement links TRBV5-4 to TRBJ2-5, with TRBD1 matching 12 bases. The CDR3 has 17 residues. The germline V gene encodes CDR1 SGHNT and CDR2 YYREEE (reference sequence). Losses at the gene ends were 2 bases for V and 5 bases for J; bases not matched to a gene: 10. Here the CDR3 reads CASSFAGTGGFWETQYF. Written as DNA, the CDR3 is TGTGCCAGCAGCTTCGCCGGGACAGGGGGCTTTTGGGAGACCCAGTACTTC.

The chain couples TRBV5-8 to TRBJ1-2; D gene uncertain. This CDR3 has 10 residues. Germline values: CDR1 SGHTS, CDR2 YDEGEE. With 1 base removed from V and 7 bases from J, the gap between germline ends came to 2 bases. CDR3: CASSLPGYTF. CDR3 in DNA: TGTGCCAGCAGCTTGCCTGGCTACACCTTC. Full variable domain (missing parts from reference TRBV5-8 and TRBJ1-2): EAGVTQSPTHLIKTRGQQATLRCSPISGHTSVYWYQQALGLGLQFLLWYDEGEERNRGNFPPRFSGRQFPNYSSELNVNALELEDSALYLCASSLPGYTFGSGTRLTVV.